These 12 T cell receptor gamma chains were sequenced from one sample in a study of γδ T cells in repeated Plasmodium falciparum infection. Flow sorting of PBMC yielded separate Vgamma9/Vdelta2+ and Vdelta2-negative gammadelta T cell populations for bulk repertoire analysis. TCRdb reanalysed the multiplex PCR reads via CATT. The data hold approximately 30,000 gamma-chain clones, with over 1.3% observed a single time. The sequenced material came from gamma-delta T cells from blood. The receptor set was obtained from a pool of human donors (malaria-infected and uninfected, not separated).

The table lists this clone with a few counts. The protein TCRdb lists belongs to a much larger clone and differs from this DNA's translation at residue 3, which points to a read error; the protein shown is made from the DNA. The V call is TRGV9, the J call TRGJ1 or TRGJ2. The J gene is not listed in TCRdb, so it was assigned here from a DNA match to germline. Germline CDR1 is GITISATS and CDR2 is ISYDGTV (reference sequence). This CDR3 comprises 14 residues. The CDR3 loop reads CASWESLHYYKKLF. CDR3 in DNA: TGTGCCTCGTGGGAGTCCCTTCATTATTATAAGAAACTCTTT.

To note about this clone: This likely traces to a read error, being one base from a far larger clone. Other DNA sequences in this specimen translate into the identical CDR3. CDR3 nucleotide sequence: TGTGCCTTGTGGGAGGTGTATGATAAGTTGGGCAAAAAAATCAAGGTGTTT. Translating it yields CALWEVYDKLGKKIKVF. The J gene was not called, though the V gene is TRGV9. Germline V gives CDR1 GITISATS, CDR2 ISYDGTV (reference sequence). CDR3 length equals 17 residues.

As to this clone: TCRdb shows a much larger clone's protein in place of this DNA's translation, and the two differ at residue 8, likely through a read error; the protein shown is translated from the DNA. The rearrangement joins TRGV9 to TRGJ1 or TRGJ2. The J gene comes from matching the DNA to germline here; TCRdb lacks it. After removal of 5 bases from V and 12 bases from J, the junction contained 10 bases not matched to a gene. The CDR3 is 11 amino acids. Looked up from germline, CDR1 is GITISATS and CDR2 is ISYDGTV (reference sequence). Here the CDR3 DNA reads TGTGCCTTGTGGGTGAGACCGGGGAAACTCTTT. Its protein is CALWVRPGKLF.

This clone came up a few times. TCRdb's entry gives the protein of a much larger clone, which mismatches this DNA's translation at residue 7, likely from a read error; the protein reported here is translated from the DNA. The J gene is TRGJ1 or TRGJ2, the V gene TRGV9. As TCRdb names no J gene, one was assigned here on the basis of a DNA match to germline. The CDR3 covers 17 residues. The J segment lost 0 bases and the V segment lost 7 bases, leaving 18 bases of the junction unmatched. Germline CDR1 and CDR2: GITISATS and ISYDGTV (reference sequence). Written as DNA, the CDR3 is TGTGCCTTGTGTCTCCACAGCCGACAACCGAATTATTATAAGAAACTCTTT. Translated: CALCLHSRQPNYYKKLF.

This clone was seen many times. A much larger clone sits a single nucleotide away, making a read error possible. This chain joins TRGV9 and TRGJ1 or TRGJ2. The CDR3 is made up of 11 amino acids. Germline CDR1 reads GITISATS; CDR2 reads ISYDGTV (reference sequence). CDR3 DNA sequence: TGTGCCTTGTGGGAGGTGCCTAAGAGACTCTTT. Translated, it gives CALWEVPKRLF.

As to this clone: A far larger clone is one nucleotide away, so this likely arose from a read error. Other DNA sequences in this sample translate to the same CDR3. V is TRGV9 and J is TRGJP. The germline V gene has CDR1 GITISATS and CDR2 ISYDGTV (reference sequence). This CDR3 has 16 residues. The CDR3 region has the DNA TGTGCCTTGTGGGACGTTCTAGAGCTGGGCAAAAAAATCAAGGTATTT. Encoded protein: CALWDVLELGKKIKVF.

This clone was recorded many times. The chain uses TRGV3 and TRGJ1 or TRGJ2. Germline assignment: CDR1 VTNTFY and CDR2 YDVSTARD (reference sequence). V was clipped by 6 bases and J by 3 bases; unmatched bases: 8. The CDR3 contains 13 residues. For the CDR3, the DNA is TGTGCCACCTGGCACTCCTTTTATTATAAGAAACTCTTT. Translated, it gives CATWHSFYYKKLF.

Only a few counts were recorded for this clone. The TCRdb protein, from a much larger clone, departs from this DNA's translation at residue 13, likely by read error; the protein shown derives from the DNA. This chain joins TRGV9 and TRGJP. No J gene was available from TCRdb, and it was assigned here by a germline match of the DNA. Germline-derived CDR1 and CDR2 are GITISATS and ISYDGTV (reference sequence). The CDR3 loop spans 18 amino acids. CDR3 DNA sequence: TGTGCCTTGTGGGAGGTGCACTTGTCGGAGTTGGGCAGAAAAATCAAGGTATTT. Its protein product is CALWEVHLSELGRKIKVF.

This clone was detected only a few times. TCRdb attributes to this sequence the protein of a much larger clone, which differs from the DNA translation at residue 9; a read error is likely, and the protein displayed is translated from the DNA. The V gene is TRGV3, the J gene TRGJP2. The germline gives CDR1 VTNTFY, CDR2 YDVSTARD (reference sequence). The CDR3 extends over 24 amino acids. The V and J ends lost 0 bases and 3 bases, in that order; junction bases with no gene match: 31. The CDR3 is CATWDRPIHGDQRTPRGSDWIKTF. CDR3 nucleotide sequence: TGTGCCACCTGGGACAGGCCTATCCACGGCGATCAGCGAACACCCCGCGGTAGTGATTGGATCAAGACGTTT.

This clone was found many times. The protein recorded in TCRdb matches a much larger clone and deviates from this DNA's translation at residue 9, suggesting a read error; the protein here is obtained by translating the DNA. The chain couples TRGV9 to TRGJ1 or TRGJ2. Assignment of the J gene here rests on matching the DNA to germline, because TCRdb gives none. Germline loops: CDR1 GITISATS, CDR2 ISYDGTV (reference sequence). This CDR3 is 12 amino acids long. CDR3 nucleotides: TGTGCCTTGTATCCGAATTATTATGAGAAACTCTTT. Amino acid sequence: CALYPNYYEKLF.

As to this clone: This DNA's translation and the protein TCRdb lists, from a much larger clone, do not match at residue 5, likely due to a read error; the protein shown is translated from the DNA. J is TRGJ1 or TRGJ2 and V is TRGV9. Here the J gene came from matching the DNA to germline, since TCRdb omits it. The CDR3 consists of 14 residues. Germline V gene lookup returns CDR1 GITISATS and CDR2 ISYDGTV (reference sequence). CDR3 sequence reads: CALWAVHGYYKKLF. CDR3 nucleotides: TGTGCCTTGTGGGCGGTGCACGGTTATTATAAGAAACTCTTT.

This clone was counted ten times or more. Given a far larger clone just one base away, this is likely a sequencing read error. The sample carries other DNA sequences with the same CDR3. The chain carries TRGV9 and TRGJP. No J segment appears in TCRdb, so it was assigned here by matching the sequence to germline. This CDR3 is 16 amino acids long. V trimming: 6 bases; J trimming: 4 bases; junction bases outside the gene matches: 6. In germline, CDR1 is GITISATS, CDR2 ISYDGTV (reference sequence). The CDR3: CALWKPQELGKKIKVF. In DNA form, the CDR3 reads TGTGCCTTGTGGAAACCCCAAGAGTTGGGCAAAAAAATCAAGGTATTT.